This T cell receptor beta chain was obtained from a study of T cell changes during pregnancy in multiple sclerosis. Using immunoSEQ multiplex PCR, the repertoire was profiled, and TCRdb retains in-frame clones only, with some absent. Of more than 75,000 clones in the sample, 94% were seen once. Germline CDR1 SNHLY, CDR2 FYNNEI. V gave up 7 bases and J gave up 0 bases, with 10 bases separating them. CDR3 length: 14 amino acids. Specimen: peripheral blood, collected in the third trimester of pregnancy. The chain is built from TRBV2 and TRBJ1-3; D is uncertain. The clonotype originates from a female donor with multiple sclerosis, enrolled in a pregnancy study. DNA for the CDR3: TGTGCCAGCACGGGTGGCCGCTCTGGAAACACCATATATTTT. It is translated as CASTGGRSGNTIYF.